Following are 11 T cell receptor beta chains from one sample sequenced in a study of cytomegalovirus exposure and HLA in healthy donors. PCR was performed using 60 Vbeta and 13 Jbeta primers. Profiling relied on immunoSEQ multiplex PCR, and the TCRdb table lists in-frame clones only, not all of them. The sample includes about 100,000 clones, roughly 85% of them seen just once. The sequenced sample was PBMCs. These receptors originate from a middle-aged woman in good health and CMV-seronegative.

This clone appeared a single time. The J gene is TRBJ2-2, the V gene TRBV29-1, with a tentative D call TRBD2 (6 bases). The germline V gene has CDR1 SQVTM and CDR2 ANQGSEA. This CDR3 is 14 amino acids long. The V and J ends lost 6 bases and 1 base respectively, with 12 bases between them. CDR3 protein: CSVRDGRNTGELFF. The CDR3 DNA follows: TGCAGCGTAAGGGACGGGAGGAACACCGGGGAGCTGTTTTTT.

This clone was detected once. The chain recombines TRBV7-8 with TRBJ2-3, with TRBD2 matching over 10 bases. Germline lookup yields CDR1 SGHVS and CDR2 FQNEAQ. The CDR3 has 18 residues. Trimming at V came to 4 bases and at J to 6 bases, leaving 16 bases not matched to a gene. CDR3 amino acids: CASSYRPQRGGLSDTQYF. In nucleotides, the CDR3 is TGTGCCAGCAGCTATCGGCCCCAGCGGGGGGGCCTTTCGGATACGCAGTATTTT. Full variable domain (outside the CDR3, taken from reference TRBV7-8 and TRBJ2-3): GAGVSQSPRYKVAKRGQDVALRCDPISGHVSLFWYQQALGQGPEFLTYFQNEAQLDKSGLPSDRFFAERPEGSVSTLKIQRTQQEDSAVYLCASSYRPQRGGLSDTQYFGPGTRLTVL.

This rearrangement joins TRBV28 to TRBJ1-5; D might be TRBD1 (5 bases). CDR3 length: 14 residues. CDR1 MDHEN and CDR2 SYDVKM come from the germline V gene. The V gene lost 4 bases and the J gene lost 4 bases, with 11 bases spanning the gap. CDR3 DNA: TGTGCCAGCAGTTATTTAGGGGATAATCAGCCCCAGCATTTT. Encoded protein: CASSYLGDNQPQHF.

This chain joins TRBV19 and TRBJ1-5, with TRBD1 matching 8 bases. This CDR3 comprises 14 residues. The V gene's germline CDR1 is LNHDA and CDR2 SQIVND (reference sequence). V was clipped by 5 bases and J by 3 bases; unmatched bases: 3. The CDR3 protein is CASSEGQVNQPQHF. CDR3 nucleotides: TGTGCCAGTAGTGAGGGACAGGTCAATCAGCCCCAGCATTTT.

The chain couples TRBV20-1 to TRBJ1-1, with D hard to call. The CDR3 sequence is 10 residues long. Trimming pared 4 bases from V and 8 bases from J, leaving 8 bases between. The germline gives CDR1 DFQATT, CDR2 SNEGSKA (reference sequence). The CDR3 coding sequence is TGCAGTGCTAAAGTCAGGGAAGCTTTCTTT. Translating gives CSAKVREAFF.

V and J are TRBV6-1 and TRBJ1-4, with D maybe TRBD1 (6 bases). Germline loops: CDR1 MNHNS, CDR2 SASEGT. The V end was cut by 8 bases, the J end by 6 bases, with 13 bases between. The CDR3 length is 13 residues. CDR3 sequence (DNA): TGTGCCAGCCGGGGGGAGGGGGATGAAAAACTGTTTTTT. Protein product: CASRGEGDEKLFF.

This chain joins TRBV9 and TRBJ2-2; no clear D. Trimming left V 0 bases short and J 4 bases short, with 4 bases between. The germline V gene has CDR1 SGDLS and CDR2 YYNGEE. The CDR3 covers 13 residues. As DNA, the CDR3 is TGTGCCAGCAGCGTAGCAGGCACCGGGGAGCTGTTTTTT. This gives the protein CASSVAGTGELFF.

The table lists this clone with a few counts. It is unclear where the CDR3 begins or ends on the DNA, so no DNA is shown, and the CDR3 is as TCRdb lists it. The chain couples TRBV7-9 to TRBJ2-3; TRBD2, the D gene given by the table, was not confirmed from the DNA. The CDR3 adds up to 14 amino acids, both ends counted. Germline assignment: CDR1 SEHNR and CDR2 FQNEAQ (reference sequence). CDR3 protein: CASSFGSGTDTQYF.

The rearrangement uses TRBV30 and TRBJ1-1; D is unclear. Germline CDR1 is GTSNPN and CDR2 is SVGIG (reference sequence). The CDR3 runs 13 residues. V was pared by 1 base and J by 4 bases, with 10 bases between. CDR3: CAWSAGGPTEAFF. The DNA of the CDR3 is TGTGCCTGGAGTGCTGGTGGGCCCACTGAAGCTTTCTTT.

This clone has only one observation. The chain has TRBV4-3 and TRBJ2-3; TRBD2 matches at 8 bases. J gave up 1 base and V 0 bases, and 6 bases lay outside the gene matches. The CDR3 is 17 residues long. CDR1 and CDR2 (germline): LGHNA, YSLEER. The DNA of the CDR3 is TGCGCCAGCAGCCAAGATTATTTGCGGGGGGGCACAGATACGCAGTATTTT. It is translated as CASSQDYLRGGTDTQYF.

The gene calls are TRBV28 and TRBJ2-7; 12 bases are a match to TRBD1. CDR3 length: 13 residues. V was clipped by 6 bases and J by 8 bases; unmatched bases: 5. The germline CDR1 and CDR2 sequences are MDHEN and SYDVKM. CDR3 sequence (DNA): TGTGCCAGCAGCCCCGGGACAGGGGGCAAGCAGTACTTC. This gives the protein CASSPGTGGKQYF.